This T cell receptor beta chain was documented in a study of human thymus T cells. Study-wide results and caveats: Gene usage (both V and J) appeared biased in thymic and blood repertoires.

Profiling relied on immunoSEQ multiplex PCR, and the TCRdb table lists in-frame clones only, not all of them. The table shows around 120,000 clones, with more than 90% occurring only once. CDR1 SGHDT and CDR2 YYEEEE come from the germline V gene. This CDR3 contains 12 residues. V lost 3 bases and J lost 10, with 12 bases in between. Thymic resections from corrective heart surgery supplied the tissue. This clone is a singleton in its sample. Its antigen remains unknown. The rearrangement joins TRBV5-6 to TRBJ2-3; tentatively, D is TRBD2 (5 bases). The receptor was isolated from a boy younger than two with a congenital heart defect but otherwise immunologically healthy. Sequenced: thymus tissue. CDR3 bases: TGTGCCAGCAGCTCAGGACTGTCGGCGCAGTATTTT. Translation gives CASSSGLSAQYF.